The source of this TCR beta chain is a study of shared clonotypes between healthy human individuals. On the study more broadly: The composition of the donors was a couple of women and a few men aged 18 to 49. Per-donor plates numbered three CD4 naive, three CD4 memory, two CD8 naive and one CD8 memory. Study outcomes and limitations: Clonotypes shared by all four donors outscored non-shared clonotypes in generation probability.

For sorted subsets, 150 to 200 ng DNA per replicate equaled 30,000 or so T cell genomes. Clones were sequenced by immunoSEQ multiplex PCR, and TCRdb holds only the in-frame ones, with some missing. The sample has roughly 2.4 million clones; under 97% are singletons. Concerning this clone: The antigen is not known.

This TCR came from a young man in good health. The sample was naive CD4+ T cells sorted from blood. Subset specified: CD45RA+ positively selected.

The CDR3 loop reads CAWGTAPNQPQHF. The CDR3 nucleotides read TGTGCCTGGGGGACAGCCCCGAATCAGCCCCAGCATTTT. This sequence joins TRBV30 and TRBJ1-5; 7 bases map to TRBD1. The CDR3 covers 13 residues. Germline V gene data show CDR1 as GTSNPN and CDR2 as SVGIG (reference sequence). V lost 5 bases, J lost 4 bases, and 5 bases stayed unmatched.